This T cell receptor beta chain stems from a study of T cell responses to AZD1222 COVID-19 vaccine. General study findings and limits: The study found vaccine-associated CD4 TCRs spanning spike, dominant at 160-218 and 743-854. Regions left unmutated in variants are reportedly the target of nearly half of spike-specific TCRs. After two AZD1222 doses, spike-specific TCR breadth and depth rose versus day 0.

With respect to this clone: Antigen specificity is unknown.

Sequencing was performed with immunoSEQ multiplex PCR; in TCRdb, only in-frame clones are kept and a portion is missing. The sample yields roughly 96,000 clones, 89% seen once. The V gene's germline CDR1 is MNHEY and CDR2 SVGAGI. Trimming cost V 6 bases and J 3 bases; bases outside gene matches: 4. CDR3 length: 13 residues. The receptor comes from an adult in good health. This specimen consisted of peripheral blood, obtained on day 0 of AZD1222 vaccination. The chain combines TRBV6-5 with TRBJ1-1, with 7 bases aligning to TRBD1. CDR3 in DNA: TGTGCCAGCAGCAGACAGGGTGACACTGAAGCTTTCTTT. It yields the protein CASSRQGDTEAFF.